A single sample gave rise to the 26 T cell receptor beta chains below, sequenced in a study of post-analysis software for immune sequencing data. General study points: A handful of TRBV segments were significantly more frequent in patients than in controls. TRBV5-6, TRBV5-1 and TRBV20-1 were among these segments.

Each TCR beta cDNA library carried unique molecular identifiers. Each CDR3 protein is one row after TCRdb ran MiXCR on the PCR reads. Among around 770,000 distinct CDR3 sequences listed, about half were seen once. Which antigens these TCRs recognize remains unknown. The sample taken for sequencing was blood. These receptors came from a girl under 18 with multiple sclerosis.

This clonotype was seen once. The rearrangement joins TRBV12-3 or TRBV12-4 to TRBJ1-1; 8 bases fit TRBD1. J was trimmed by 5 bases and V by 8 bases; bases with no gene match: 7. This CDR3 comprises 13 residues. The CDR3 loop reads CASRQGAGTEAFF. CDR3 in DNA: TGTGCCAGCCGTCAGGGGGCTGGGACTGAAGCTTTCTTT.

J is TRBJ2-5 and V is TRBV12-3 or TRBV12-4, with 8 bases fitting TRBD2. V gave up 2 bases and J gave up 4 bases; unmatched junction bases: 6. The CDR3 is made up of 15 amino acids. The CDR3 DNA follows: TGTGCCAGCAGTTTACTCCGGGAGGGTATAGAGACCCAGTACTTC. It translates to CASSLLREGIETQYF.

This sequence joins TRBV28 and TRBJ2-5, with D unclear. The DNA end favors TRBJ2-7, so the J call may be wrong. Germline CDR1 is MDHEN and CDR2 is SYDVKM. The length of the CDR3 is 12 residues. In DNA form, the CDR3 reads TGTGCCACCCTAGGGCCAACCTACGAGCAGTACTTC. Its translation: CATLGPTYEQYF.

J is TRBJ2-4 and V is TRBV28; D gene unclear. In germline, CDR1 is MDHEN, CDR2 SYDVKM. The CDR3 is made up of 15 amino acids. The V end was cut by 1 base, the J end by 3 bases, with 10 bases between. Here the CDR3 reads CASSLYGPGKNIQYF. CDR3 nucleotide sequence: TGTGCCAGCAGTTTATACGGCCCTGGCAAAAACATTCAGTACTTC. Filled out from reference TRBV28 and TRBJ2-4, the complete variable domain reads DVKVTQSSRYLVKRTGEKVFLECVQDMDHENMFWYRQDPGLGLRLIYFSYDVKMKEKGDIPEGYSVSREKKERFSLILESASTNQTSMYLCASSLYGPGKNIQYFGAGTRLSVL.

In this sample, this clonotype turned up a few times. The rearrangement joins TRBV20-1 to TRBJ1-2, with D possibly TRBD1 on 6 matching bases. The V and J ends lost 6 bases and 2 bases respectively, with 13 bases between them. There are 13 residues in the CDR3. Germline CDR1 reads DFQATT; CDR2 reads SNEGSKA (reference sequence). The CDR3 spells CSAPNDRNYGYTF. The CDR3 bases are TGCAGTGCCCCCAATGACAGGAACTATGGCTACACCTTC.

This clonotype was counted only a few times. At one of its ends the junction is not consistent with the germline gene, which may arise from a read error. This chain joins TRBV20-1 and TRBJ2-7; 9 bases are shared with TRBD1. The CDR3 loop spans 15 amino acids. Germline values: CDR1 DFQATT, CDR2 SNEGSKA (reference sequence). The CDR3 DNA reads TGCAGTGCTCGAGACGCGGAGACAGGGGGCTACGAGCAGTACTTC. Protein product: CSARDAETGGYEQYF.

This clonotype turned up a few times. This chain connects TRBV5-1 to TRBJ2-7; a possible D gene is TRBD1 (6 bases). V lost 0 bases to trimming and J lost 4 bases, with 17 bases between them. The CDR3 is 16 residues long. The germline CDR1 and CDR2 sequences are SGHRS and YFSETQ. The chain's CDR3 is CASSLGAGTSQYEQYF. The CDR3 DNA sequence: TGCGCCAGCAGCTTGGGAGCCGGGACATCACAGTACGAGCAGTACTTC.

The DNA of the CDR3 is TGCAGTGCTAGGGGACACTCCTACGAGCAGTACTTC. Translating gives CSARGHSYEQYF. V usage is TRBV20-1 and J usage is TRBJ2-7; D may be TRBD1 (6 bases). Trimming removed 3 bases at V and 0 bases at J, with 6 bases between. The CDR3 has 12 amino acids. From germline, CDR1 is DFQATT and CDR2 SNEGSKA (reference sequence).

The V gene is TRBV12-3 or TRBV12-4, the J gene TRBJ1-1; D might be TRBD1 (6 bases). V lost 7 bases, J lost 5 bases, and 20 bases lay in between. The CDR3 sequence is 15 residues long. The CDR3 protein is CASTRAWQGWTEAFF. The CDR3 coding sequence is TGTGCCAGCACCCGGGCGTGGCAGGGGTGGACTGAAGCTTTCTTT.

The chain links TRBV15 to TRBJ2-5; possible D gene TRBD2, 5 bases. The V gene's germline CDR1 is LNHNV and CDR2 YYDKDF (reference sequence). Deletions cut 7 bases from V and 5 bases from J, with 17 bases between. There are 14 residues in the CDR3. The CDR3 is CATTPSRERETQYF. Written as DNA, the CDR3 is TGTGCCACCACCCCGTCCCGGGAAAGGGAGACCCAGTACTTC. The complete variable domain, with remaining parts taken from reference TRBV15 and TRBJ2-5, reads DAMVIQNPRYQVTQFGKPVTLSCSQTLNHNVMYWYQQKSSQAPKLLFHYYDKDFNNEADTPDNFQSRRPNTSFCFLDIRSPGLGDTAMYLCATTPSRERETQYFGPGTRLLVL.

J is TRBJ2-3 and V is TRBV7-2, with 14 bases identical to TRBD2. Trimming took 1 base from V and 5 from J; bases not matched to a gene: 5. The germline V gene encodes CDR1 SGHTA and CDR2 FQGNSA. CDR3 length: 17 amino acids. DNA for the CDR3: TGTGCCAGCAGCTTAGGACTAGCGGGAGGGCCTATAGATACGCAGTATTTT. It encodes CASSLGLAGGPIDTQYF.

This clonotype has just a few counts. This chain joins TRBV6-6 and TRBJ2-6; D is unclear. The ends were cut back, 1 base at V and 4 bases at J, with 14 bases in the middle. The CDR3 contains 17 residues. From germline, CDR1 is MNHNY and CDR2 SVGAGI (reference sequence). The CDR3 region is CASSYLGSGYGANVLTF. The CDR3 DNA reads as TGTGCCAGCAGTTACTTGGGGTCTGGGTACGGGGCCAACGTCCTGACTTTC.

The chain links TRBV4-2 to TRBJ1-5; D is uncertain. The V and J ends lost 1 base and 4 bases respectively, with 8 bases between them. This CDR3 is 14 amino acids long. CDR1 is LGHNA, CDR2 YNFKEQ, per germline. The DNA of the CDR3 is TGTGCCAGCAGCCAAGGGGCAGCGAATCAGCCCCAGCATTTT. The encoded protein is CASSQGAANQPQHF.

CDR3: CASSFGTGEKLFF. CDR3 bases: TGTGCCAGCAGTTTTGGGACAGGGGAAAAACTGTTTTTT. V gene TRBV12-3 or TRBV12-4 combines with J gene TRBJ1-4; 9 positions match TRBD1. CDR3 length: 13 amino acids. V lost 3 bases, J lost 8 bases, and 1 base stayed unmatched.

The chain combines TRBV29-1 with TRBJ1-2; D uncertain. The germline CDR1 and CDR2 sequences are SQVTM and ANQGSEA. V was shortened by 3 bases and J by 7 bases, with 15 bases between the two germline ends. This CDR3 is 13 amino acids long. Written as DNA, the CDR3 is TGCAGCGTTGATCAAGGCAACCAGGTTGGCTACACCTTC. It specifies CSVDQGNQVGYTF. Full variable domain (remainder filled in from reference TRBV29-1 and TRBJ1-2): SAVISQKPSRDICQRGTSLTIQCQVDSQVTMMFWYRQQPGQSLTLIATANQGSEATYESGFVIDKFPISRPNLTFSTLTVSNMSPEDSSIYLCSVDQGNQVGYTFGSGTRLTVV.

Details on this clonotype: Its ends do not fully match the called genes, so a read error is possible. The V and J genes are TRBV11-2 and TRBJ1-4, with TRBD1 identical over 11 bases. Germline CDR1 reads SGHAT; CDR2 reads FQNNGV. This CDR3 has 17 residues. CDR3 region: CASSLAGQGAQNEKRFF. The CDR3 coding sequence is TGTGCCAGCAGCTTAGCTGGACAGGGGGCTCAGAATGAAAAACGGTTTTTT. Full variable domain (outside the CDR3, taken from reference TRBV11-2 and TRBJ1-4): EAGVAQSPRYKIIEKRQSVAFWCNPISGHATLYWYQQILGQGPKLLIQFQNNGVVDDSQLPKDRFSAERLKGVDSTLKIQPAKLEDSAVYLCASSLAGQGAQNEKRFFGSGTQLSVL.

The V call is TRBV20-1, the J call TRBJ2-3; possible D gene TRBD2, 7 bases. The germline V gene has CDR1 DFQATT and CDR2 SNEGSKA (reference sequence). V lost 2 bases and J 2 bases, leaving 14 bases between the germline ends. This CDR3 has 15 amino acids. The CDR3 loop reads CSARLPGGITDTQYF. The CDR3 DNA sequence: TGCAGTGCTAGACTCCCGGGGGGCATCACAGATACGCAGTATTTT.

This sequence joins TRBV12-3 or TRBV12-4 and TRBJ2-5; TRBD2 agrees at 7 bases. The CDR3 runs 15 residues. V dropped 6 bases and J dropped 1; count of bases not matched to a gene: 8. The CDR3 is CASRLQGGGQETQYF. In nucleotides, the CDR3 is TGTGCCAGCAGGCTGCAGGGCGGGGGCCAAGAGACCCAGTACTTC.

The chain joins TRBV27 to TRBJ2-5; D is uncertain. With 2 bases removed from V and 4 bases from J, the gap between germline ends came to 8 bases. CDR3 length: 13 amino acids. In germline, CDR1 is MNHEY, CDR2 SMNVEV (reference sequence). The CDR3 spells CASSLSRRETQYF. The CDR3 DNA sequence: TGTGCCAGCAGTTTAAGTCGGCGAGAGACCCAGTACTTC.

V is TRBV5-1 and J is TRBJ2-3; no clear D gene. The CDR3 totals 13 residues. Looked up from germline, CDR1 is SGHRS and CDR2 is YFSETQ. V was pared by 4 bases and J by 3 bases, with 9 bases between. CDR3 nucleotides: TGCGCCAGCAGCCCAAGACTTACAGATACGCAGTATTTT. Protein sequence: CASSPRLTDTQYF.

The rearrangement joins TRBV12-3 or TRBV12-4 to TRBJ2-7, with 8 bases identical to TRBD1. V dropped 9 bases and J dropped 3; count of bases not matched to a gene: 16. CDR3 length equals 16 residues. The CDR3 nucleotides read TGTGCCAGTTGGGGGATCGATGGGACAGGCAACTACGAGCAGTACTTC. Amino acids: CASWGIDGTGNYEQYF.

The chain couples TRBV11-2 to TRBJ1-6, with D uncertain. V lost 3 bases to trimming and J lost 9 bases, with 9 bases between them. The germline CDR1 and CDR2 sequences are SGHAT and FQNNGV. There are 13 residues in the CDR3. The CDR3 coding sequence is TGTGCCAGCAGCTTTAGGTCAGCTTCACCCCTCCACTTT. This sequence encodes CASSFRSASPLHF.

The chain joins TRBV4-3 to TRBJ2-3; 8 nucleotides align to TRBD2. Germline lookup yields CDR1 LGHNA and CDR2 YSLEER. This CDR3 is built from 14 residues. Trimming at V came to 3 bases and at J to 4 bases, leaving 3 bases not matched to a gene. CDR3 coding DNA: TGCGCCAGCAGCCAGGAGACTAGCGCAGATACGCAGTATTTT. Translated, it gives CASSQETSADTQYF.

J is TRBJ2-7 and V is TRBV6-2 or TRBV6-3; 8 bases agree with TRBD1. This CDR3 region has 13 residues. J gave up 9 bases and V 2 bases, and 6 bases lay outside the gene matches. CDR1 is MNHEY, CDR2 SVGEGT, per germline. Here the CDR3 reads CASSYPTGEAQYF. CDR3 DNA: TGTGCCAGCAGTTACCCGACAGGGGAGGCGCAGTACTTC.

V usage is TRBV29-1 and J usage is TRBJ2-5; D is unclear. Germline CDR1 SQVTM, CDR2 ANQGSEA. The CDR3 totals 11 residues. V lost 4 bases to trimming and J lost 5 bases, with 8 bases between them. In DNA, the CDR3 is TGCAGCGTTGGGGATGTGGAGACCCAGTACTTC. The encoded protein is CSVGDVETQYF. The whole variable domain, remainder taken from reference TRBV29-1 and TRBJ2-5, is SAVISQKPSRDICQRGTSLTIQCQVDSQVTMMFWYRQQPGQSLTLIATANQGSEATYESGFVIDKFPISRPNLTFSTLTVSNMSPEDSSIYLCSVGDVETQYFGPGTRLLVL.

The chain carries TRBV14 and TRBJ2-1, with D perhaps TRBD2 (5 bases). The CDR3 contains 16 residues. CDR1 is SGHDN, CDR2 FVKESK, per germline. V was cut by 0 bases and J by 3 bases, with 12 bases left in between. The CDR3 DNA is TGTGCCAGCAGCCAAGATGGGAGCACAGTCTACAATGAGCAGTTCTTC. It translates to CASSQDGSTVYNEQFF.